This T cell receptor (beta chain) was retrieved from a study of blood T cell repertoires in COVID-19 (dated by TCRdb to about 2020). Regarding the complete study: Samples from collaborators originated in the United States, Italy and Spain and spanned both the acute and convalescent phases of COVID-19. The prospective study material was composed of cDNA or gDNA derived from T cells, B-cell-depleted T cells, or PBMCs. The dataset comprised deeply sampled blood TCRbeta repertoires from subjects exposed to, actively infected with, or recovered from COVID-19. The repertoires were released in a freely available public database meant as a resource for research on the immune response to SARS-CoV-2. The samples were drawn from the first 160 participants of the ongoing ImmuneRACE study and from 950 to 1,500 subjects provided by 6 global collaborators. A de-identified subject ID, COVID-19 status, age in years and sex were almost always included in the sample metadata. HLA class I and class II types, where available, came from metadata supplied by the sample provider rather than from assay-based typing.

The study at large found these results: The amount of clinical and demographic metadata varied by source and participant and was provided uncurated.

Regarding this clone: Its cognate antigen has yet to be identified. No much larger clonotype is one base removed from it; base qualities were not supplied.

The CDR3 runs 12 amino acids, cysteine and phenylalanine included. The kept DNA is CDR3 alone, 36 bases in frame from the first base. Deletion took 5 bases off V and 6 bases off J, with a span of 9 bases between the germline ends. From the germline V gene (reference sequence), CDR1 is LGHDT and CDR2 is YNNKEL. Each collaborating institution followed its own protocols to collect whole blood in K2EDTA tubes. Collaborator samples were shipped for TCRbeta analysis as frozen whole blood, isolated PBMCs, or DNA extracted from either sample type. The immunoSEQ Assay, a bias-controlled multiplex PCR, was used to amplify TCRbeta CDR3 regions from genomic DNA. The published analysis was carried out like this. Nucleated cell counts per sample were estimated from amplification of reference gene primers within the assay. To quantify the absolute abundance of each unique TCRbeta CDR3 rearrangement, sequence reads were collapsed and filtered. For each sample, productive Simpson clonality was calculated as the square root of Simpson's diversity index over productive rearrangements. What TCRdb holds here is the immuneACCESS table cut down to in-frame rearrangements. Part of the clones is not present; checked against another copy, under half of the missing clones reflect an unresolved V gene, and the others are unexplained. Clone size and V and J calls were adopted from that table, with D and trimming inferred from the DNA. The sample contains almost 45,000 clones, about 70% of them found a single time. Clones ranked in the top ten supply about three fifths of the sample.

The TCR sequence derives from an elderly man with acute or convalescent COVID-19. Sequences were obtained from peripheral blood. The rearrangement joined TRBV3-1 (or the pseudogene TRBV3-2) to TRBJ2-3; matching of 5 bases hints at TRBD2 as the D gene. The DNA sequence is given as TGTGCCAGCAGCGGAGGTGGGGATACGCAGTATTTT. Translated, this is CASSGGGDTQYF.